This T cell receptor (beta chain) was sequenced for a study of long-term antiretroviral therapy in people with HIV. It was version v3.0 of the immunoSEQ assay that was run at survey level. Libraries were prepared by immunoSEQ multiplex PCR; TCRdb keeps only in-frame clonotypes and omits some of them. The repertoire holds about 21,000 clones, with roughly 80% as singletons. Between the trimmed V and J ends, which lost 5 bases and 3 bases, there was a span of 10 bases. This CDR3 has 13 residues. Germline assignment: CDR1 SGHTA and CDR2 FQGTGA. The receptor was isolated from a woman in her 30s with HIV. The sample here was unsorted PBMCs, taken 0.2 years after starting antiretroviral therapy. The gene calls are TRBV7-3 and TRBJ1-1; D not resolved. DNA of the CDR3: TGTGCCAGCAGCCCGGGGATGGACACTGAAGCTTTCTTT. This gives the protein CASSPGMDTEAFF.